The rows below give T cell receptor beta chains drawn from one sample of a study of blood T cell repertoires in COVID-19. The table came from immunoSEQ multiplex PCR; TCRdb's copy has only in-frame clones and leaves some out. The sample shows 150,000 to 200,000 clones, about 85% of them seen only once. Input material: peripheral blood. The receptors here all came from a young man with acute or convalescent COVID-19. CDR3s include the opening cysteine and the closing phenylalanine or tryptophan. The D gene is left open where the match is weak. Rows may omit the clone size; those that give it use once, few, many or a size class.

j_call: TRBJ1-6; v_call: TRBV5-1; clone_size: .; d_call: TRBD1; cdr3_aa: CASSTTGGVYNSPLHF; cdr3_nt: TGCGCCAGCAGCACCACAGGGGGCGTCTATAATTCACCCCTCCACTTT
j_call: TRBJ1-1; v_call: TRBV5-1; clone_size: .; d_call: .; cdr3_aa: CASSLGSRMANTEAFF; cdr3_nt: TGCGCCAGCAGCTTGGGATCCAGGATGGCAAACACTGAAGCTTTCTTT
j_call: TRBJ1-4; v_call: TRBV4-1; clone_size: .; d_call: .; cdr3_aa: CASSLPGATNEKLFF; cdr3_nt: TGCGCCAGCAGCCTTCCAGGGGCAACTAATGAAAAACTGTTTTTT
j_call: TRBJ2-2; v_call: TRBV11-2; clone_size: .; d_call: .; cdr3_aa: CASSFGVTNTGELFF; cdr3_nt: TGTGCCAGCAGCTTCGGGGTTACGAACACCGGGGAGCTGTTTTTT
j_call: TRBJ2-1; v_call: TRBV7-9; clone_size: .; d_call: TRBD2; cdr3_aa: CASSSYGGNEQFF; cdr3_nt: TGTGCCAGCAGCTCCTACGGGGGGAATGAGCAGTTCTTC
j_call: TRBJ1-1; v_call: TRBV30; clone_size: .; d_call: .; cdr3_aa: CAWSVSSREAFF; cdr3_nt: TGTGCCTGGAGTGTATCCTCCCGGGAAGCTTTCTTT
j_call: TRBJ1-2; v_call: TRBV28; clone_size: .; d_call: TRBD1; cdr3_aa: CASGGQGAASNYGYTF; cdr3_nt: TGTGCCAGCGGGGGACAGGGGGCCGCATCCAACTATGGCTACACCTTC
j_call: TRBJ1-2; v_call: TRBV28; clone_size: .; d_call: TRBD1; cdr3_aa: CASQTGYGYTF; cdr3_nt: TGTGCCAGCCAGACAGGGTACGGCTACACCTTC
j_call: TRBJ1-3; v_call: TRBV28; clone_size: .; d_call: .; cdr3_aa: CASSLSATGSGNTIYF; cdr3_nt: TGTGCCAGCAGTTTATCGGCCACAGGGTCTGGAAACACCATATATTTT
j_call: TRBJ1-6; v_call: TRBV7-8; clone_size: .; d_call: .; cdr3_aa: CASSLATAWVSPLHF; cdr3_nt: TGTGCCAGCAGCTTAGCTACAGCCTGGGTTTCACCCCTCCACTTT
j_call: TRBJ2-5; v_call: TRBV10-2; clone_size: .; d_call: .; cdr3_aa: CASSATGMGGETQYF; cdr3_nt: TGCGCCAGCAGTGCTACAGGGATGGGCGGAGAGACCCAGTACTTC
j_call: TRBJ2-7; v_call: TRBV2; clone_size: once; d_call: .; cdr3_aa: CASSLTGSTSYEQYF; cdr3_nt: TGTGCCAGCAGCCTAACAGGCTCTACCTCCTACGAGCAGTACTTC
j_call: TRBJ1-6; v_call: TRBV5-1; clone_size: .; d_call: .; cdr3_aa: CASSLVNTGTSSYNSPLHF; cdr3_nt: TGCGCCAGCAGCTTGGTGAACACAGGAACGAGCTCCTATAATTCACCCCTCCACTTT
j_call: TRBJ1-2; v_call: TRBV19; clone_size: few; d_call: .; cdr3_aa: CASSAGDSNYGYTF; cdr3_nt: TGTGCCAGTAGTGCAGGGGATTCTAACTATGGCTACACCTTC
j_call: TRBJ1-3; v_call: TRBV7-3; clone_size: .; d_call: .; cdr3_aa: CASSLAVGSGNTIYF; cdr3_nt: TGTGCCAGCAGCCTAGCTGTCGGCTCTGGAAACACCATATATTTT
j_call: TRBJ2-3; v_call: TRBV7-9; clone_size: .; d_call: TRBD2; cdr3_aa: CASSLGSGGVVTQYF; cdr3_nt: TGTGCCAGCAGCTTAGGTAGCGGGGGGGTTGTTACGCAGTATTTT
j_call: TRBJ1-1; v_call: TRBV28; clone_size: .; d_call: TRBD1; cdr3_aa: CASSLEGGQVQVDGFF; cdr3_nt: TGTGCCAGCAGTTTGGAGGGGGGACAGGTTCAGGTCGATGGTTTCTTT
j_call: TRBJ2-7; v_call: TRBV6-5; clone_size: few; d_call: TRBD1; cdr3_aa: CASTDLGGQGVEQYF; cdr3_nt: TGTGCCAGCACCGATCTGGGGGGACAGGGGGTCGAGCAGTACTTC
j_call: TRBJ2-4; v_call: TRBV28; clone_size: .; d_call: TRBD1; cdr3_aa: CAVTGTGGLFVKNIQYF; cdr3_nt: TGTGCCGTAACCGGGACAGGGGGCTTATTTGTCAAAAACATTCAGTACTTC
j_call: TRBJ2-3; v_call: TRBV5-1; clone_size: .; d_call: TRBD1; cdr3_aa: CASSGQGTDTQYF; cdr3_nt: TGCGCCAGCAGTGGACAGGGCACAGATACGCAGTATTTT
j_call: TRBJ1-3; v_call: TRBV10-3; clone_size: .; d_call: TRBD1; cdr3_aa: CAISPGQGTSGNTIYF; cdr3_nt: TGTGCCATCAGTCCAGGACAGGGCACCTCTGGAAACACCATATATTTT
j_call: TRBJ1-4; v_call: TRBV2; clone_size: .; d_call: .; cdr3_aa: CASSRGRGTNEKLFF; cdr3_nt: TGTGCCAGCTCCAGGGGCCGGGGAACTAATGAAAAACTGTTTTTT
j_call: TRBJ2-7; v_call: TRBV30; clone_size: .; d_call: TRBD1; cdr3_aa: CAWSEGQGSYEQYF; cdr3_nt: TGTGCCTGGAGTGAAGGACAGGGGTCCTACGAGCAGTACTTC
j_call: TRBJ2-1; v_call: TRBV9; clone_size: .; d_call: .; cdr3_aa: CASSVTGTPYNEQFF; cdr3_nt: TGTGCCAGCAGCGTCACCGGGACTCCCTACAATGAGCAGTTCTTC
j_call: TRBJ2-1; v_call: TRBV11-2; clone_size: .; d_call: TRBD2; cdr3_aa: CASSLVTSGYNEQFF; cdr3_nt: TGTGCCAGCAGCTTAGTCACTAGCGGATACAATGAGCAGTTCTTC
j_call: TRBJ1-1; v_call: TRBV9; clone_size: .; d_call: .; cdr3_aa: CASSVGSMNTEAFF; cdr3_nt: TGTGCCAGCAGCGTAGGCAGTATGAACACTGAAGCTTTCTTT
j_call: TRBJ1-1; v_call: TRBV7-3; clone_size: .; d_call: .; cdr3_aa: CASSIGGETEAFF; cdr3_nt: TGTGCCAGCAGCATAGGCGGGGAAACTGAAGCTTTCTTT